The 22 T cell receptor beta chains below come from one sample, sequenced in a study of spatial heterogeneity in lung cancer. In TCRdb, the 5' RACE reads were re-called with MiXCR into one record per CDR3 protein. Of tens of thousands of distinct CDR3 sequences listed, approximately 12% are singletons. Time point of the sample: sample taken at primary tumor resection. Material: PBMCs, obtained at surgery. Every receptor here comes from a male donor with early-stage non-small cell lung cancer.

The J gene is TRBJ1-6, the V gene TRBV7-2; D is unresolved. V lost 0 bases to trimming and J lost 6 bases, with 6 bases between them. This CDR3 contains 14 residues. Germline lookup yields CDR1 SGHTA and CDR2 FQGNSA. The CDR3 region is CASSLASVNSPLHF. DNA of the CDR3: TGTGCCAGCAGCTTAGCCTCTGTTAATTCACCCCTCCACTTT.

This CDR3 is CASSPTADQETQYF. The CDR3 DNA reads as TGTGCCAGCTCACCAACTGCGGACCAAGAGACCCAGTACTTC. The chain employs TRBV18 and TRBJ2-5; D not resolved. Germline V gene lookup returns CDR1 KGHSH and CDR2 LQKENI. The length of the CDR3 is 14 residues. Trimming removed 2 bases at V and 0 bases at J, with 7 bases between. The whole variable domain, remainder taken from reference TRBV18 and TRBJ2-5, is NAGVMQNPRHLVRRRGQEARLRCSPMKGHSHVYWYRQLPEEGLKFMVYLQKENIIDESGMPKERFSAEFPKEGPSILRIQQVVRGDSAAYFCASSPTADQETQYFGPGTRLLVL.

This CDR3 is CASSQEGGRGLAFF. The CDR3 nucleotides are TGTGCCAGCAGCCAAGAGGGGGGGCGCGGATTAGCTTTCTTT. This chain joins TRBV3-1 and TRBJ1-1, with TRBD1 as a possible D gene (6 bases). The V gene's germline CDR1 is LGHDT and CDR2 YNNKEL (reference sequence). With 0 bases removed from V and 10 bases from J, the gap between germline ends came to 15 bases. The CDR3 loop spans 14 amino acids.

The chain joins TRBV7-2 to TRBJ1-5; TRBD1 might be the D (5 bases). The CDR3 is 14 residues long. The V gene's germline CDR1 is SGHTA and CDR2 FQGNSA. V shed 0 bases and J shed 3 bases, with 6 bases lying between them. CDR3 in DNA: TGTGCCAGCAGCTTAGCAGGGGCCAATCAGCCCCAGCATTTT. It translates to CASSLAGANQPQHF. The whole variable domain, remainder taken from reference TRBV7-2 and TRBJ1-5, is GAGVSQSPSNKVTEKGKDVELRCDPISGHTALYWYRQSLGQGLEFLIYFQGNSAPDKSGLPSDRFSAERTGGSVSTLTIQRTQQEDSAVYLCASSLAGANQPQHFGDGTRLSIL.

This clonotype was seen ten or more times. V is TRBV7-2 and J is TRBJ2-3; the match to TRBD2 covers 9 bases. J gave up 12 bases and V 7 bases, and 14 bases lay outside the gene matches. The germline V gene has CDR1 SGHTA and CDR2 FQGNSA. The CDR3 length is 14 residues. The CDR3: CASTPGPPGLAQYF. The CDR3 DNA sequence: TGTGCCAGCACCCCGGGACCCCCGGGACTAGCACAGTATTTT.

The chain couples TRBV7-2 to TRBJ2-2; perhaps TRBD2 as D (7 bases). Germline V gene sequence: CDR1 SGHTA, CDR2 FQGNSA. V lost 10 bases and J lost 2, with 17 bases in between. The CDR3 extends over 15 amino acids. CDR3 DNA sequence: TGTGCCACCCCGGCGGGGGCCCTCAACACCGGGGAGCTGTTTTTT. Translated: CATPAGALNTGELFF.

The CDR3 loop reads CASSSEEYNEQFF. The CDR3 DNA reads as TGTGCCAGCAGCTCGGAGGAGTACAATGAGCAGTTCTTC. The chain combines TRBV7-2 with TRBJ2-1; maybe TRBD2 (5 bases). This CDR3 is 13 amino acids long. V lost 4 bases and J 4 bases, leaving 8 bases between the germline ends. CDR1 is SGHTA and CDR2 is FQGNSA in the germline V gene.

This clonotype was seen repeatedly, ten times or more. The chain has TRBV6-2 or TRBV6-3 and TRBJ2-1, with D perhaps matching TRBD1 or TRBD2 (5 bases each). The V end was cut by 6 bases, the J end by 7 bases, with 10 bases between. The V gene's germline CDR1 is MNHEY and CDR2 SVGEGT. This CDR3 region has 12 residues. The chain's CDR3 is CASRRGGNEQFF. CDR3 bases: TGTGCCAGCAGACGGGGCGGTAATGAGCAGTTCTTC.

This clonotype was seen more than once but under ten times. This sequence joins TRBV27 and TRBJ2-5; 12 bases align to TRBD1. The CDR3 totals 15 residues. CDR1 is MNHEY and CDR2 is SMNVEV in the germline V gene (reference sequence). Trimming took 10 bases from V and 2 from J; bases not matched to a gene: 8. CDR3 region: CATGTGGRVQETQYF. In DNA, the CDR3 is TGTGCCACCGGGACAGGGGGCCGCGTTCAAGAGACCCAGTACTTC.

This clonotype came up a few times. This CDR3 reads CASSFLLTDTQYF. DNA of the CDR3: TGTGCCAGCAGCTTTCTACTCACAGATACGCAGTATTTT. The chain couples TRBV7-2 to TRBJ2-3; D not certain. Deletions cut 3 bases from V and 2 bases from J, with 6 bases between. The germline V gene has CDR1 SGHTA and CDR2 FQGNSA. CDR3 size: 13 residues.

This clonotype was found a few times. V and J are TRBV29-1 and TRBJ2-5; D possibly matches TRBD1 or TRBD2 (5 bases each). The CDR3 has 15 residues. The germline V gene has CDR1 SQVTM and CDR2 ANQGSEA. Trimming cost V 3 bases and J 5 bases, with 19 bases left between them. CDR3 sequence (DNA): TGCAGCGTTGAGATAGGGGCCTCAGGCGGGGAGACCCAGTACTTC. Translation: CSVEIGASGGETQYF.

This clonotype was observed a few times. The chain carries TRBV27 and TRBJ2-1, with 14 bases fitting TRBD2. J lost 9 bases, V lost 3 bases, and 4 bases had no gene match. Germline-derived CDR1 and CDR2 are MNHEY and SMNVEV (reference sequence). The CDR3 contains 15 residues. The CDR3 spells CASSFTTSGGAEQFF. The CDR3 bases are TGTGCCAGCAGTTTCACGACTAGCGGGGGGGCTGAGCAGTTCTTC.

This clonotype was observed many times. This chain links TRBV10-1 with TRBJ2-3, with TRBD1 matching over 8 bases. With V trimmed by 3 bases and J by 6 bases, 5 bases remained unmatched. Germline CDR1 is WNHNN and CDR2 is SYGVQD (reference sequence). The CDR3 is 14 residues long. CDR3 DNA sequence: TGCGCCAGCAGTGATCAGGGGGCCAGGGATACGCAGTATTTT. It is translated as CASSDQGARDTQYF.

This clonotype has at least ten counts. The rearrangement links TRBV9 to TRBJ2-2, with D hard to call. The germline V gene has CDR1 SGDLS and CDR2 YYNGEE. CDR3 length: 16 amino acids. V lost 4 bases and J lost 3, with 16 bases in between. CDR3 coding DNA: TGTGCCAGCAGCCCTCGAGCCTCGGTTGACACCGGGGAGCTGTTTTTT. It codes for CASSPRASVDTGELFF.

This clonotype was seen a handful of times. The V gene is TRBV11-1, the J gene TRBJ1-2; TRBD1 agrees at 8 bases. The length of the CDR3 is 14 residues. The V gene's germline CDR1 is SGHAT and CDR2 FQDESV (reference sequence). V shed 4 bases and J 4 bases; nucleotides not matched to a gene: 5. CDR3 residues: CASSSTTGAYGYTF. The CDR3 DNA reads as TGTGCCAGCAGCTCAACGACAGGGGCCTATGGCTACACCTTC. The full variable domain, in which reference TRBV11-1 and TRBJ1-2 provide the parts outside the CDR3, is EAEVAQSPRYKITEKSQAVAFWCDPISGHATLYWYRQILGQGPELLVQFQDESVVDDSQLPKDRFSAERLKGVDSTLKIQPAELGDSAMYLCASSSTTGAYGYTFGSGTRLTVV.

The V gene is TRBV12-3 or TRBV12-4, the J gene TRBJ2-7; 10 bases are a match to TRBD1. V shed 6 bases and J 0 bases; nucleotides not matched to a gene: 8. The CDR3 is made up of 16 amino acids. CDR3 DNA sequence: TGTGCCAGCAGCTTTGGACAGGGGGGAAACTCCTACGAGCAGTACTTC. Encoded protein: CASSFGQGGNSYEQYF.

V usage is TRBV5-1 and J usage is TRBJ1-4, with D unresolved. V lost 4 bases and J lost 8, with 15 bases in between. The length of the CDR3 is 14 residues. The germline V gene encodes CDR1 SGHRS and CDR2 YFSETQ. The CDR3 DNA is TGCGCCAGCAGCGAGGTGCTTGGTGAGGAAAAACTGTTTTTT. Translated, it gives CASSEVLGEEKLFF.

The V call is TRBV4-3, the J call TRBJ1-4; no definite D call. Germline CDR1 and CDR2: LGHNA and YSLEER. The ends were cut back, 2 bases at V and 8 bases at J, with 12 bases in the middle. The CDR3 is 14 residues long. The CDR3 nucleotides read TGCGCCAGCAGCCAATCACTCGGGAGGGAAAAACTGTTTTTT. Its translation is CASSQSLGREKLFF.

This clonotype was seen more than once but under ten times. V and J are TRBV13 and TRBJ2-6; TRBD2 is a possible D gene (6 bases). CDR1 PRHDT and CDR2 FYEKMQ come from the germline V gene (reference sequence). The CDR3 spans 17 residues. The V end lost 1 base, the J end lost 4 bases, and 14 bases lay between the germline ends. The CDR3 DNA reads TGTGCCAGCAGCTTAGTGTTCAGGGCGGGAGGGGCCAACGTCCTGACTTTC. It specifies CASSLVFRAGGANVLTF.

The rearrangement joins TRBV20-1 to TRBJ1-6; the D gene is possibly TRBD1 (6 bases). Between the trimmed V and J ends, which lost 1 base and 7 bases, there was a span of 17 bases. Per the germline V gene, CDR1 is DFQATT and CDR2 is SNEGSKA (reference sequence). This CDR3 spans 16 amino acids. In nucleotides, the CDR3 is TGCAGTGCTAGAGGGATACAGGGTCCGTGGAATTCACCCCTCCACTTT. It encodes CSARGIQGPWNSPLHF.

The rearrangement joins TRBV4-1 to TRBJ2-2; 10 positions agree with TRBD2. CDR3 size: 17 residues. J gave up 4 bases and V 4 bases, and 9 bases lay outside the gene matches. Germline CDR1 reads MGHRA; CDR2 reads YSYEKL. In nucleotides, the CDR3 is TGCGCCAGCAGCCCAAGAGCGGGAGGGCCTGGCACCGGGGAGCTGTTTTTT. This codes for CASSPRAGGPGTGELFF.

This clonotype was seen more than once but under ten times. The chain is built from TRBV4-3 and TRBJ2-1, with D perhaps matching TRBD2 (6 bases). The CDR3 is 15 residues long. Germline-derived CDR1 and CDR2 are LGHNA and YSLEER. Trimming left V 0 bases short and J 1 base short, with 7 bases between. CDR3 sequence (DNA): TGCGCCAGCAGCCAAGAGCTAGCGTCCTACAATGAGCAGTTCTTC. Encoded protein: CASSQELASYNEQFF.